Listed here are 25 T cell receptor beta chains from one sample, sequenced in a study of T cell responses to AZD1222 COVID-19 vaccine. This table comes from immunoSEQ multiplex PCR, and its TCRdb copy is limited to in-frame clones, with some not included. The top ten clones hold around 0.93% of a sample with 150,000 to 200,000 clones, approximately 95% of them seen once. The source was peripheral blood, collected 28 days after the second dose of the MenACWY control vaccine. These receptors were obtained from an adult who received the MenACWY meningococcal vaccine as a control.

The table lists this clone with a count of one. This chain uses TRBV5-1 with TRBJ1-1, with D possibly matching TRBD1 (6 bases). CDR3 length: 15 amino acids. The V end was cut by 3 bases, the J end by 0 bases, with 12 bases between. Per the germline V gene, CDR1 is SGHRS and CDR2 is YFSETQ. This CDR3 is CASSSSGTLNTEAFF. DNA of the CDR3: TGCGCCAGCAGCTCATCCGGGACATTGAACACTGAAGCTTTCTTT.

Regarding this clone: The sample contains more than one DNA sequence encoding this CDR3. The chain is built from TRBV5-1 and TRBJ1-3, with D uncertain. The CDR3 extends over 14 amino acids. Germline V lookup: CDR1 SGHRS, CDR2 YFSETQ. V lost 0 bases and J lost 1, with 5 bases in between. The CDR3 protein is CASSLEASGNTIYF. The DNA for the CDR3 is TGCGCCAGCAGCTTGGAAGCTTCTGGAAACACCATATATTTT.

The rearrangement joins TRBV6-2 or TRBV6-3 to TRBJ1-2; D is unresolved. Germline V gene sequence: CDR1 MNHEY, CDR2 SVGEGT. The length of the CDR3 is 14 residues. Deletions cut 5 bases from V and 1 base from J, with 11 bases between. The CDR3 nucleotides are TGTGCCAGCAGTCGCATGACACTTAACTATGGCTACACCTTC. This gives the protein CASSRMTLNYGYTF.

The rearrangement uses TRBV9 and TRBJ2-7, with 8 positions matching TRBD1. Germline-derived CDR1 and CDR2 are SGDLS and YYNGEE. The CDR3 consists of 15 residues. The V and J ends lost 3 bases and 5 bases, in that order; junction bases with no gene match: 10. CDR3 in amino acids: CASSARQGISDEQYF. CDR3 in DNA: TGTGCCAGCAGCGCAAGACAGGGGATCTCGGACGAGCAGTACTTC.

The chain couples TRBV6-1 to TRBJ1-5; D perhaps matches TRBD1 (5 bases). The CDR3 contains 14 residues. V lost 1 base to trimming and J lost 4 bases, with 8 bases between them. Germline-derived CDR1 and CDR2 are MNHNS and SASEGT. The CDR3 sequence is CASSEGGGNQPQHF. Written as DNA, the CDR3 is TGTGCCAGCAGTGAAGGCGGGGGTAATCAGCCCCAGCATTTT.

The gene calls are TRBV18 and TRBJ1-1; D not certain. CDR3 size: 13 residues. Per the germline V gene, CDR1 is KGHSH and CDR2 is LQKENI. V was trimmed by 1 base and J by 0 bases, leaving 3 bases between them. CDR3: CASSPHLNTEAFF. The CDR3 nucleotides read TGTGCCAGCTCACCACACTTGAACACTGAAGCTTTCTTT.

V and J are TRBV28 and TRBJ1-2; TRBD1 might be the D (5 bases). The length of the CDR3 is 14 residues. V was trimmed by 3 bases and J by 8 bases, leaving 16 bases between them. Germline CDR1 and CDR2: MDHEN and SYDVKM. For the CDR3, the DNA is TGTGCCAGCAGTTTTTTGCCCTCCCGACAGGGCTACACCTTC. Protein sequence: CASSFLPSRQGYTF.

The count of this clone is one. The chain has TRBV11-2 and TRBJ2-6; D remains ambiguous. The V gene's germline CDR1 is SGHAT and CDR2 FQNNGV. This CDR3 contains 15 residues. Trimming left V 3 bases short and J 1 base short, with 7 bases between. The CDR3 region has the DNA TGTGCCAGCAGCTTCGGCGGATCTGGGGCCAACGTCCTGACTTTC. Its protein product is CASSFGGSGANVLTF.

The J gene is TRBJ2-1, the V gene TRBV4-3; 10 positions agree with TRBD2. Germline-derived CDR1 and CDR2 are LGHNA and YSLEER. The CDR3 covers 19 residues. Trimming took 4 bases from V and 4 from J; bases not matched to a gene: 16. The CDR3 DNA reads TGCGCCAGCAGCCGGGGAGCCCTGCGGCTAGCGGGGGTTTACAATGAGCAGTTCTTC. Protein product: CASSRGALRLAGVYNEQFF.

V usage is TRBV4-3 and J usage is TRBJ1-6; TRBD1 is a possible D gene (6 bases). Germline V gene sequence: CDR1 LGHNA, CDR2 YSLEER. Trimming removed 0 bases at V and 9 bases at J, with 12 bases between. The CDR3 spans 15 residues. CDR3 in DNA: TGCGCCAGCAGCCAAGATAGAGGGGGTGGTTCACCCCTCCACTTT. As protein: CASSQDRGGGSPLHF.

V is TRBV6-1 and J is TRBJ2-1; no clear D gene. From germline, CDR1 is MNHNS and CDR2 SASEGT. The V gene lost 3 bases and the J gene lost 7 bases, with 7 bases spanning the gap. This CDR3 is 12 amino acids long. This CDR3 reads CASSETTNEQFF. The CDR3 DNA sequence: TGTGCCAGCAGTGAGACCACAAATGAGCAGTTCTTC.

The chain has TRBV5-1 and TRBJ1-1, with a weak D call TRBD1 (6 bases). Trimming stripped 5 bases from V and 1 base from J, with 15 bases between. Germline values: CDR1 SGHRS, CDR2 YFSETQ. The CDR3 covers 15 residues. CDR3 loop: CASRAGAIENTEAFF. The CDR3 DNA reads TGCGCCAGCAGGGCAGGGGCGATCGAGAACACTGAAGCTTTCTTT.

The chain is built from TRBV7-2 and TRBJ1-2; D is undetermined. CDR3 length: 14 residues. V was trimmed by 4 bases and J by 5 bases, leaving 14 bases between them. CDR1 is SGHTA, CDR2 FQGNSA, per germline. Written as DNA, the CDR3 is TGTGCCAGCAGCTCCAGTACGGGAGCATATGGCTACACCTTC. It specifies CASSSSTGAYGYTF.

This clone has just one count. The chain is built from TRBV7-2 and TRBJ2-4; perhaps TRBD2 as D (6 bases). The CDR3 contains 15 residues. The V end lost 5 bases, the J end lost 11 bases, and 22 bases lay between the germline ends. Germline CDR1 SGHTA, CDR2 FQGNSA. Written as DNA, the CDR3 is TGTGCCAGCAGCACCCCGGAGGGGATCGGAGGGCTTCAGTACTTC. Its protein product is CASSTPEGIGGLQYF.

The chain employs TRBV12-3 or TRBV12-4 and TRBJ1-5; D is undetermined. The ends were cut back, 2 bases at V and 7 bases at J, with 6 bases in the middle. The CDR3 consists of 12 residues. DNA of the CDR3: TGTGCCAGCAGTTTAAAAGCCCAGCCCCAGCATTTT. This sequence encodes CASSLKAQPQHF.

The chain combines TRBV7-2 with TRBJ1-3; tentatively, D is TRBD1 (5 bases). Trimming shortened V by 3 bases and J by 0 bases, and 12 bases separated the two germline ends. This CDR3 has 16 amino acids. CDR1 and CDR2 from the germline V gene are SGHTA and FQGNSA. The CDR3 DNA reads TGTGCCAGCAGCTTGAGAGGGGCGAGCTCTGGAAACACCATATATTTT. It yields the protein CASSLRGASSGNTIYF.

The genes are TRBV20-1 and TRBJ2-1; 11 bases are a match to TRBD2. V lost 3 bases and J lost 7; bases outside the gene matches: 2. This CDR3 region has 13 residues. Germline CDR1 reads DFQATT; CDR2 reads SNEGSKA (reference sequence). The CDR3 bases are TGCAGTGCTAGTAGCGGGGGGGTGAATGAGCAGTTCTTC. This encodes CSASSGGVNEQFF.

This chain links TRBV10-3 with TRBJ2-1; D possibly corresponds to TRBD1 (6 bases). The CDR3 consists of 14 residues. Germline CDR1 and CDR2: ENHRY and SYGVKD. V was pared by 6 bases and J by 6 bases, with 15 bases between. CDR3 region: CAIREDTGSNEQFF. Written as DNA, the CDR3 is TGTGCCATCAGGGAAGATACAGGGAGCAATGAGCAGTTCTTC.

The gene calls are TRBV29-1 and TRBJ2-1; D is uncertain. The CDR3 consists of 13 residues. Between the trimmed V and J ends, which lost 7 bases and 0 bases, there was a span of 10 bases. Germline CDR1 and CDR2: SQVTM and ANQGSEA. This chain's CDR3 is CSGSSSSYNEQFF. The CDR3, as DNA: TGCAGCGGATCCAGCAGCTCCTACAATGAGCAGTTCTTC.

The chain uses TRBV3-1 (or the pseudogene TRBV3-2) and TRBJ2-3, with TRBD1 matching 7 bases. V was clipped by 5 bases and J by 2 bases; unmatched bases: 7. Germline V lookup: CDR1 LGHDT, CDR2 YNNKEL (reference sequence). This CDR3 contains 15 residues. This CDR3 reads CASSTGQAHTDTQYF. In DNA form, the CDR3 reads TGTGCCAGCAGCACCGGACAGGCGCACACAGATACGCAGTATTTT.

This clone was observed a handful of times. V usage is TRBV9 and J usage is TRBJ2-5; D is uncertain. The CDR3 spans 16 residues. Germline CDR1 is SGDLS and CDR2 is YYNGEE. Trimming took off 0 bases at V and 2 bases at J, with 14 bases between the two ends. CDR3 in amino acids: CASSVGALPGQETQYF. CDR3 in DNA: TGTGCCAGCAGCGTAGGGGCTCTCCCGGGTCAAGAGACCCAGTACTTC. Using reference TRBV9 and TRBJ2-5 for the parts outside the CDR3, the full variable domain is DSGVTQTPKHLITATGQRVTLRCSPRSGDLSVYWYQQSLDQGLQFLIQYYNGEERAKGNILERFSAQQFPDLHSELNLSSLELGDSALYFCASSVGALPGQETQYFGPGTRLLVL.

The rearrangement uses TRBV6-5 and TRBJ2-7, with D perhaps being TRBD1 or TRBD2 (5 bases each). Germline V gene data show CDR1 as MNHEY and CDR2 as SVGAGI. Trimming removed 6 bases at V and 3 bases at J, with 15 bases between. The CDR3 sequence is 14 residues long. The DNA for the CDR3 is TGTGCCAGCAGCCTTTCCGGGACGGACTACGAGCAGTACTTC. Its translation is CASSLSGTDYEQYF.

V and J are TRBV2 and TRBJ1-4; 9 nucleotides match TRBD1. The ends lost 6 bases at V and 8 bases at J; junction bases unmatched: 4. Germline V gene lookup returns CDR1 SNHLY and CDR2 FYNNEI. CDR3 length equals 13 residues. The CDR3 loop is CASRWDRVEKLFF. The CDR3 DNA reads TGTGCCAGCAGGTGGGACAGGGTCGAAAAACTGTTTTTT.

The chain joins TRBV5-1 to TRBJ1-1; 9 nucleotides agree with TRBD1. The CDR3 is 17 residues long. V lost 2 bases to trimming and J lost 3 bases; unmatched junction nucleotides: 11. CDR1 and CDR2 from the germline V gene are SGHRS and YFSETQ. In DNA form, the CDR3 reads TGCGCCAGCAGCTTCGTCCCGGGACAGGGACCGGACACTGAAGCTTTCTTT. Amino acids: CASSFVPGQGPDTEAFF.

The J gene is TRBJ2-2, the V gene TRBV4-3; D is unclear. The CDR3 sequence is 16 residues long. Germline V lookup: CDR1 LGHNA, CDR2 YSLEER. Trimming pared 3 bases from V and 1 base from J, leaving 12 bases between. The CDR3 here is CASSHTLTLNTGELFF. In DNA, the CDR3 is TGCGCCAGCAGCCATACCCTAACACTGAACACCGGGGAGCTGTTTTTT.